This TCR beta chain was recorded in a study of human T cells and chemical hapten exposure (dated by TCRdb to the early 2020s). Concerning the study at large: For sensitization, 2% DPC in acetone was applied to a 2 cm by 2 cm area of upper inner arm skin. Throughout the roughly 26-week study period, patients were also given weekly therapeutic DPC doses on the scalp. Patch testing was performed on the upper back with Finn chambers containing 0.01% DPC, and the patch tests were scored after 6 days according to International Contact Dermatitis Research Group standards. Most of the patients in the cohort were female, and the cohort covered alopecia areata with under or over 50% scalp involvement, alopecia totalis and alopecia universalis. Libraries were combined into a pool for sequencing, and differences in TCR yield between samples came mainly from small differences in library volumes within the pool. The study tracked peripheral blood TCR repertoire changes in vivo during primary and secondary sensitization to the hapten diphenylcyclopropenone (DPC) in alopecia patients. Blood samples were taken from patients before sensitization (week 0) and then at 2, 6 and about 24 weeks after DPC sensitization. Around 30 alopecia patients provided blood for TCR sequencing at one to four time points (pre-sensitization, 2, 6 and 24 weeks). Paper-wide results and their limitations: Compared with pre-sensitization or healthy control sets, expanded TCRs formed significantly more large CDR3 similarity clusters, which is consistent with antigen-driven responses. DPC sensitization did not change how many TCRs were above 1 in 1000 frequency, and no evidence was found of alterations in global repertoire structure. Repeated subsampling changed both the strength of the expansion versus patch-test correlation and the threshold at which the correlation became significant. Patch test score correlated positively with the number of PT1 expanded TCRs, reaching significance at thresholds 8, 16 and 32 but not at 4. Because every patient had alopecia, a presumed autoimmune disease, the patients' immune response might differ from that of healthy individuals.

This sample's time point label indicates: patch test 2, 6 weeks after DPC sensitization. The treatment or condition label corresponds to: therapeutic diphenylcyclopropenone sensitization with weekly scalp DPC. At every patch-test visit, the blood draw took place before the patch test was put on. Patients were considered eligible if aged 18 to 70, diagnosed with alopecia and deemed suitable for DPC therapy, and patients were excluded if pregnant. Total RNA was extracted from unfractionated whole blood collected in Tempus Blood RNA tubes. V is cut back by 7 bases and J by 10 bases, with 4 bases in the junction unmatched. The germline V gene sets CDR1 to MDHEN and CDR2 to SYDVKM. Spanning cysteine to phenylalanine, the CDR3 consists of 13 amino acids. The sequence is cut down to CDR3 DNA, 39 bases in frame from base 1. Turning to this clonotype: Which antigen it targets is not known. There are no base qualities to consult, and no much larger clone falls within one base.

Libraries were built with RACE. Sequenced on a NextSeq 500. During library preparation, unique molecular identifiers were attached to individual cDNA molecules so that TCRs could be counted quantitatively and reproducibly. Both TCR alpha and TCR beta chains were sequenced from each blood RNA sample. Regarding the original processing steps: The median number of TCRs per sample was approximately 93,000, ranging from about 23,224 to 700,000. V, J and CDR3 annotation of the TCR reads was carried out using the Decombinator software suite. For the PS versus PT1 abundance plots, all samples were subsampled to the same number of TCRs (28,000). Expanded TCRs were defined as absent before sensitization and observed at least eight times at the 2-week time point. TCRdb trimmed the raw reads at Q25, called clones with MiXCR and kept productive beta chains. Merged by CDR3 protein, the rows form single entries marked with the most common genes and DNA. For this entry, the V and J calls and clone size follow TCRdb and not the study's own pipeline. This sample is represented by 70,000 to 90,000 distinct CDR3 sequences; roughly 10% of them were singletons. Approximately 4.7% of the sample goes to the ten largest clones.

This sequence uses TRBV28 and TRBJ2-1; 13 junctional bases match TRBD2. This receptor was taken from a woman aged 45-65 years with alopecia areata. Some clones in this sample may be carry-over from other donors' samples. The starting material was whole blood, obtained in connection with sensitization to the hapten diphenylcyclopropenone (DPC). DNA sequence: TGTGCCAGCACGGGACTAGCGGGAAACGAGCAGTTCTTC. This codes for CASTGLAGNEQFF.